Following are 13 T cell receptor beta chains from one sample sequenced in a study of T cells in tuberculosis. Clones were sequenced by immunoSEQ multiplex PCR, and TCRdb holds only the in-frame ones, with some missing. The profile shows approximately 31,000 clones, just under 97% of them singletons. Sequenced input: PBMCs. The receptors come from a donor aged 10 to 29 with latent tuberculosis or without tuberculosis infection.

The chain joins TRBV30 to TRBJ2-1; TRBD2 matches at 7 bases. The CDR3 consists of 15 residues. Unmatched junction bases numbered 10, after V lost 3 bases and J lost 5 bases. The germline gives CDR1 GTSNPN, CDR2 SVGIG (reference sequence). The CDR3 DNA sequence: TGTGCCTGGAGCGCCACGACTAGCTTGGACAATGAGCAGTTCTTC. Its translation: CAWSATTSLDNEQFF.

This clone was picked up one time. The chain joins TRBV6-5 to TRBJ2-2; 7 bases are shared with TRBD1. The germline CDR1 and CDR2 sequences are MNHEY and SVGAGI. J gave up 10 bases and V 5 bases, and 13 bases lay outside the gene matches. The CDR3 is 15 residues long. This CDR3 reads CASSRTGVGVEELFF. Written as DNA, the CDR3 is TGTGCCAGCAGTCGAACAGGGGTTGGTGTCGAGGAGCTGTTTTTT.

The J gene is TRBJ1-1, the V gene TRBV7-3; 8 bases agree with TRBD1. Germline V lookup: CDR1 SGHTA, CDR2 FQGTGA. Trimming cost V 5 bases and J 3 bases; bases outside gene matches: 2. There are 13 residues in the CDR3. CDR3 sequence reads: CASSPQGDTEAFF. The CDR3 DNA sequence: TGTGCCAGCAGCCCACAGGGGGACACTGAAGCTTTCTTT.

The genes are TRBV6-6 and TRBJ2-2, with D perhaps TRBD1 (5 bases). V gave up 2 bases and J gave up 4 bases, with 11 bases separating them. The CDR3 runs 15 residues. CDR1 and CDR2 from the germline V gene are MNHNY and SVGAGI (reference sequence). The CDR3 loop reads CASSYPGHGTGELFF. The CDR3 DNA reads TGTGCCAGCAGTTACCCAGGACACGGCACCGGGGAGCTGTTTTTT.

The chain is built from TRBV2 and TRBJ2-1; tentatively, D is TRBD1 (6 bases). Germline values: CDR1 SNHLY, CDR2 FYNNEI. Trimming left V 8 bases short and J 5 bases short, with 10 bases between. This CDR3 has 12 residues. The DNA for the CDR3 is TGTGCCAGCGGACAGTCCAACAATGAGCAGTTCTTC. It codes for CASGQSNNEQFF.

The gene calls are TRBV10-2 and TRBJ2-2; 8 nucleotides align to TRBD2. V lost 7 bases to trimming and J lost 6 bases; unmatched junction nucleotides: 13. The CDR3 length is 16 residues. CDR1 WSHSY and CDR2 SAAADI come from the germline V gene. The CDR3 is CASTEAGTRRAGELFF. The CDR3 bases are TGCGCCAGCACCGAAGCCGGGACTAGACGCGCCGGGGAGCTGTTTTTT.

In its sample, this clone was seen once. In DNA, the CDR3 is TGTGCCAGTAGTATGGGAGGGTTTGGTGAAGCTTTCTTT. Its translation is CASSMGGFGEAFF. This chain joins TRBV19 and TRBJ1-1; D call uncertain. Trimming removed 3 bases at V and 7 bases at J, with 12 bases between. The CDR3 covers 13 residues. Germline CDR1 is LNHDA and CDR2 is SQIVND (reference sequence).

This chain uses TRBV28 with TRBJ2-7; tentative D call: TRBD2 (6 bases). V dropped 3 bases and J dropped 3 bases, with 12 bases sitting between them. Germline V gene lookup returns CDR1 MDHEN and CDR2 SYDVKM. The CDR3 sequence is 14 residues long. The CDR3: CASSFSGLSYEQYF. Written as DNA, the CDR3 is TGTGCCAGCAGTTTCTCGGGACTGAGCTACGAGCAGTACTTC. Using reference TRBV28 and TRBJ2-7 for the parts outside the CDR3, the full variable domain is DVKVTQSSRYLVKRTGEKVFLECVQDMDHENMFWYRQDPGLGLRLIYFSYDVKMKEKGDIPEGYSVSREKKERFSLILESASTNQTSMYLCASSFSGLSYEQYFGPGTRLTVT.

The chain links TRBV7-2 to TRBJ2-3; no definite D call. CDR3 size: 14 residues. Germline assignment: CDR1 SGHTA and CDR2 FQGNSA. The germline V and J ends were trimmed by 1 base and 0 bases, with 5 bases remaining between them. The CDR3 loop is CASSLVASTDTQYF. In DNA, the CDR3 is TGTGCCAGCAGCTTAGTGGCCAGCACAGATACGCAGTATTTT.

This chain uses TRBV5-6 with TRBJ1-1; unclear D gene. Trimming removed 3 bases from V and 8 bases from J, with 14 bases in between. Germline V CDR1 and CDR2: SGHDT, YYEEEE. The CDR3 totals 13 residues. The CDR3 bases are TGTGCCAGCAGCTCTAATGACGGGTACGAAGCTTTCTTT. It codes for CASSSNDGYEAFF. Full variable domain (remainder filled in from reference TRBV5-6 and TRBJ1-1): DAGVTQSPTHLIKTRGQQVTLRCSPKSGHDTVSWYQQALGQGPQFIFQYYEEEERQRGNFPDRFSGHQFPNYSSELNVNALLLGDSALYLCASSSNDGYEAFFGQGTRLTVV.

V usage is TRBV7-2 and J usage is TRBJ2-5; TRBD1 agrees at 7 bases. The CDR3 covers 15 residues. CDR1 is SGHTA and CDR2 is FQGNSA in the germline V gene. Trimming took 1 base from V and 2 from J; bases not matched to a gene: 4. The CDR3 DNA follows: TGTGCCAGCAGCTTAGGAGGGGGCCCACAAGAGACCCAGTACTTC. Translating it yields CASSLGGGPQETQYF.

This rearrangement joins TRBV4-1 to TRBJ1-2; 8 bases are a match to TRBD1. The CDR3 has 16 amino acids. Trimming cost V 1 base and J 0 bases; bases outside gene matches: 4. The germline CDR1 and CDR2 sequences are MGHRA and YSYEKL. The CDR3 reads CASSQVSGQANYGYTF. CDR3 bases: TGCGCCAGCAGCCAAGTCTCGGGACAGGCTAACTATGGCTACACCTTC.

The V call is TRBV5-4, the J call TRBJ2-7; 7 bases match TRBD1. Unmatched junction bases numbered 17, after V lost 4 bases and J lost 1 base. Looked up from germline, CDR1 is SGHNT and CDR2 is YYREEE (reference sequence). The CDR3 has 18 amino acids. This CDR3 reads CASSATVTGDFPSYEQYF. CDR3 DNA sequence: TGTGCCAGCAGCGCGACGGTTACAGGGGATTTCCCTTCCTACGAGCAGTACTTC.